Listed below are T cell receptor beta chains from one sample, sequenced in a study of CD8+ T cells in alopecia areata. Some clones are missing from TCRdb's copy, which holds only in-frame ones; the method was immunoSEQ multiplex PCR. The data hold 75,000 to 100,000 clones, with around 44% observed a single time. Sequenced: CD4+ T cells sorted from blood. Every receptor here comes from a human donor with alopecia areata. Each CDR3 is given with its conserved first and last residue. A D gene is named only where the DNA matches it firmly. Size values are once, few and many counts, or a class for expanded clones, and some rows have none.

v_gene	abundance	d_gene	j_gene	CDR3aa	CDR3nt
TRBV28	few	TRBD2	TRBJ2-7	CASSPLLASHEQYF	TGTGCCAGCAGTCCCTTACTAGCGAGCCACGAGCAGTACTTC
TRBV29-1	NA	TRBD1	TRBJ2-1	CSVGQGYNEQFF	TGCAGCGTTGGACAGGGCTACAATGAGCAGTTCTTC
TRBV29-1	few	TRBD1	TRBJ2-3	CSVETGGVADTQYF	TGCAGCGTTGAGACAGGGGGCGTTGCAGATACGCAGTATTTT
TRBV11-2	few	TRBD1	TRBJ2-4	CASSSNRGKNIQYF	TGTGCCAGCAGCTCCAACAGGGGCAAAAACATTCAGTACTTC
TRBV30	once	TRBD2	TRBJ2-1	CAWRIGGYYNEQFF	TGTGCCTGGAGGATCGGGGGGTACTACAATGAGCAGTTCTTC
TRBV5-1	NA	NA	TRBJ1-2	CASSLATYGYTF	TGCGCCAGCAGCTTGGCCACCTATGGCTACACCTTC
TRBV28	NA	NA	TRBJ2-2	CASSLHIGTGELFF	TGTGCCAGCAGTTTACACATAGGGACCGGGGAGCTGTTTTTT
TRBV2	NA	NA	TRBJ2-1	CASSEGGDEQFF	TGTGCCAGCAGCGAGGGGGGCGATGAGCAGTTCTTC
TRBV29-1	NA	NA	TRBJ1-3	CSGDTGNTIYF	TGCAGCGGAGACACTGGAAACACCATATATTTT
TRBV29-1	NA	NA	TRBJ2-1	CSVEHREQFF	TGCAGCGTTGAACACCGTGAGCAGTTCTTC
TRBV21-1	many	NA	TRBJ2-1	CASFPGTSGITATRNEQFF	TGTGCCAGCTTCCCCGGGACTAGCGGGATTACGGCCACCCGCAATGAGCAGTTCTTC
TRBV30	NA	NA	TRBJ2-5	CAWSVSRETQYF	TGTGCCTGGAGTGTTTCCCGGGAGACCCAGTACTTC
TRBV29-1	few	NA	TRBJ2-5	CSVTLQGPLQYF	TGCAGCGTCACTTTACAGGGCCCTCTTCAGTACTTC
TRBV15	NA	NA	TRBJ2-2	CATSRVSWGTGELFF	TGTGCCACCAGCAGAGTGTCCTGGGGGACCGGGGAGCTGTTTTTT
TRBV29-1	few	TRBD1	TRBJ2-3	CSVGWTGDGADTQYF	TGCAGCGTCGGGTGGACAGGGGATGGGGCAGATACGCAGTATTTT
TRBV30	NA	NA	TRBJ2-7	CAWREGARAKGEQYF	TGTGCCTGGAGAGAAGGGGCTCGGGCTAAAGGCGAGCAGTACTTC
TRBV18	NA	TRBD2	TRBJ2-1	CASSPRLAGGFKEQFF	TGTGCCAGCTCACCCCGACTAGCGGGGGGTTTCAAGGAGCAGTTCTTC
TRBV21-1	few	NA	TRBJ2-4	CASSKVESLQYF	TGTGCCAGCAGCAAAGTTGAGTCTCTTCAGTACTTC
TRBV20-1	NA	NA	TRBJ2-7	CSARAGYEQYF	TGCAGTGCTAGAGCAGGGTATGAGCAGTACTTC
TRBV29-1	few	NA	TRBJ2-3	CSVILAEGRRLTDTQYF	TGCAGCGTTATTCTGGCAGAGGGACGACGGCTCACAGATACGCAGTATTTT
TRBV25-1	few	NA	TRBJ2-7	CASRDYYEQYF	TGTGCCAGCCGAGACTACTACGAGCAGTACTTC
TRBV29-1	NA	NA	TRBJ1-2	CSARRASQGYGYTF	TGCAGCGCGCGGCGGGCCTCGCAGGGCTATGGCTACACCTTC
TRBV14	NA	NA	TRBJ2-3	CASSALQGNSDTQYF	TGTGCCAGCTCCGCACTCCAGGGGAACTCAGATACGCAGTATTTT
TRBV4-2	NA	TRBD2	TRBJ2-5	CASSQDRGGQETQYF	TGTGCCAGCAGCCAAGATCGGGGGGGCCAAGAGACCCAGTACTTC
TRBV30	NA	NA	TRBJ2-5	CAWNILGPQYF	TGTGCCTGGAATATTTTGGGTCCCCAGTACTTC
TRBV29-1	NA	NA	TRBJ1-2	CSVERGQRGYTF	TGCAGCGTTGAACGGGGTCAGCGTGGCTACACCTTC
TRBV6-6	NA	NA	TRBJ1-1	CASSPGGPTGTEAFF	TGTGCCAGCTCCCCGGGGGGACCAACCGGCACTGAAGCTTTCTTT
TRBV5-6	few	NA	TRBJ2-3	CASSWPRSTDTQYF	TGTGCCAGCAGCTGGCCCCGTAGCACAGATACGCAGTATTTT
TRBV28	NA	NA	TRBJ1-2	CASSPSRYGYTF	TGTGCCAGCAGTCCTTCTCGCTATGGCTACACCTTC
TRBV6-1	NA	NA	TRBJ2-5	CASSKNWGLRETQYF	TGTGCCAGCAGTAAAAATTGGGGACTGAGGGAGACCCAGTACTTC
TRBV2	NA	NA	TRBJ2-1	CASSDGGSYNEQFF	TGTGCCAGCAGTGATGGGGGGTCCTACAATGAGCAGTTCTTC
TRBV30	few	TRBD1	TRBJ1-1	CAWSMQGDTEAFF	TGTGCCTGGAGTATGCAGGGGGACACTGAAGCTTTCTTT
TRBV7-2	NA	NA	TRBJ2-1	CASSLNRDNEQFF	TGTGCCAGCAGCTTAAACAGGGACAATGAGCAGTTCTTC
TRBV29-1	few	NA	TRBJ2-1	CSAGLGVSRNEQFF	TGCAGCGCTGGTTTGGGAGTATCCAGAAATGAGCAGTTCTTC
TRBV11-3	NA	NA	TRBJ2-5	CASSSLRGLETQYF	TGTGCCAGCAGCTCCCTAAGGGGGTTAGAGACCCAGTACTTC
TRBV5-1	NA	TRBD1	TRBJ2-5	CASSPGQGAFRETQYF	TGCGCCAGCAGCCCCGGACAGGGGGCTTTTCGAGAGACCCAGTACTTC
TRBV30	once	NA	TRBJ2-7	CAWSVQGDFYEQYF	TGTGCCTGGAGTGTGCAGGGAGACTTCTACGAGCAGTACTTC
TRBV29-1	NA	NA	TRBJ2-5	CSVAAREETQYF	TGCAGCGTTGCGGCCAGGGAGGAGACCCAGTACTTC
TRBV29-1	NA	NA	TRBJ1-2	CSVQDSLLYGYTF	TGCAGCGTTCAGGACAGCTTGCTTTATGGCTACACCTTC
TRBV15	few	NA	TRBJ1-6	CAIGTYSPNSPLHF	TGTGCCATCGGTACTTACAGCCCCAATTCACCCCTCCACTTT
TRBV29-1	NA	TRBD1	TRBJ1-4	CSVTETGYREKLFF	TGCAGCGTCACCGAGACAGGGTATCGGGAAAAACTGTTTTTT
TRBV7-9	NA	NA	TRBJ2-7	CASSLRDGDYEQYF	TGTGCCAGCAGCCTCCGGGACGGAGACTACGAGCAGTACTTC
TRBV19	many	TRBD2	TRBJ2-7	CASSLGLDEYEQYF	TGTGCCAGTAGTCTAGGACTAGACGAATACGAGCAGTACTTC
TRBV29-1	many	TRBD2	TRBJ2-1	CSVEGSGRFFAFNEQFF	TGCAGCGTTGAGGGTAGCGGGAGGTTTTTTGCTTTCAATGAGCAGTTCTTC
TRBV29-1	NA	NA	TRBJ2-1	CSVEEQGFYSPDNEQFF	TGCAGCGTTGAGGAACAGGGTTTTTATAGTCCGGACAATGAGCAGTTCTTC
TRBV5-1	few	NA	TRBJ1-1	CASSLEGEAEAFF	TGCGCCAGCAGCTTGGAGGGAGAGGCTGAAGCTTTCTTT
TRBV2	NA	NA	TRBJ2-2	CASSDLVLSNTGELFF	TGTGCCAGCTCGGATCTGGTGCTATCGAACACCGGGGAGCTGTTTTTT
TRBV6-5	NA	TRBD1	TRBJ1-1	CASSYRDSDTEAFF	TGTGCCAGCAGTTACCGGGACAGTGACACTGAAGCTTTCTTT
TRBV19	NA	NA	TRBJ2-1	CASSRTGIDNEQFF	TGTGCCAGTAGTAGAACAGGGATCGACAATGAGCAGTTCTTC
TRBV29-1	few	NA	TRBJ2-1	CSVARGPLNEQFF	TGCAGCGTTGCCAGGGGCCCCCTAAATGAGCAGTTCTTC
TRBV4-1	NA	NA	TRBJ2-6	CASSQDRDAGANVLTF	TGCGCCAGCAGCCAAGATCGGGACGCTGGGGCCAACGTCCTGACTTTC
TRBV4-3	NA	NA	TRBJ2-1	CASSQEGPYNEQFF	TGCGCCAGCAGCCAAGAGGGACCCTACAATGAGCAGTTCTTC
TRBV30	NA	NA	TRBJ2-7	CAWRSRGDEQYF	TGTGCCTGGAGGAGCAGGGGTGACGAGCAGTACTTC
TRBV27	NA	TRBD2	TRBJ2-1	CASSPSLASGGGEQFF	TGTGCCAGCAGTCCCTCCTTGGCTAGCGGGGGTGGTGAGCAGTTCTTC
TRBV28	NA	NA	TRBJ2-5	CASSFASVQTQYF	TGTGCCAGCAGTTTCGCGTCAGTACAGACCCAGTACTTC
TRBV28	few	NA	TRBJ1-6	CASTLPGRRPLHF	TGTGCCAGCACCTTACCGGGACGGCGGCCCCTCCACTTT
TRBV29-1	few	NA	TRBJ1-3	CSGLTSGNTIYF	TGCAGCGGGCTTACTTCTGGAAACACCATATATTTT
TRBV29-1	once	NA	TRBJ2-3	CSVGRGTSTDTQYF	TGCAGCGTTGGTCGGGGAACCAGCACAGATACGCAGTATTTT
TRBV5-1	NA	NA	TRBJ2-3	CASSLAAMGNTDTQYF	TGCGCCAGCAGCTTGGCGGCTATGGGGAACACAGATACGCAGTATTTT